This T cell receptor (beta chain) derives from a study of T-cell reconstitution after alpha-beta-depleted transplantation in children. The V gene lost 2 bases and the J gene lost 3 bases, with 13 bases spanning the gap. This CDR3 is built from 16 residues. General study findings and limits: Newly produced T cells mostly provided counts and TCRbeta diversity after one year, as hyperexpanded clones declined.

For TCRbeta, the library was prepared with unique molecular identifiers. A single record per CDR3 protein comes from TCRdb applying MiXCR to the PCR reads. The data show 330,000 or so distinct CDR3 sequences, roughly a tenth seen once. This clonotype has ten or more counts. No antigen is known for it. The sample consisted of PBMCs, taken before TCRalphabeta/CD19-depleted stem cell transplant. The rearrangement links TRBV12-3 or TRBV12-4 to TRBJ1-4; the D gene is possibly TRBD1 (6 bases). This clonotype was sampled from a boy under two years old with acute myeloid leukemia, due to receive a stem cell transplant. CDR3 coding DNA: TGTGCCAGCAGTTTACGGCAGGGGTTGCCTAATGAAAAACTGTTTTTT. The encoded protein is CASSLRQGLPNEKLFF.